The 22 T cell receptor beta chains given below trace back to one sample, sequenced in a study of T cell responses to AZD1222 COVID-19 vaccine. Generated by immunoSEQ multiplex PCR, the TCRdb table keeps only in-frame clones and is missing some. This sample carries under 200,000 clones, 92% of them seen once, and the ten largest clones take about 1.5%. This sample comprised peripheral blood, obtained 28 days after the second AZD1222 dose. The receptors originated from an adult who received the AZD1222 COVID-19 vaccine.

This chain uses TRBV11-2 with TRBJ1-2; D call uncertain. Germline V gives CDR1 SGHAT, CDR2 FQNNGV. The V and J ends lost 7 bases and 4 bases respectively, with 19 bases between them. The CDR3 contains 15 residues. CDR3 coding DNA: TGTGCCAGCAACCCTCCCGGACGGAGGCCCTATGGCTACACCTTC. This codes for CASNPPGRRPYGYTF.

V and J are TRBV5-6 and TRBJ2-2; perhaps TRBD1 as D (5 bases). V shed 1 base and J shed 4 bases, with 11 bases lying between them. This CDR3 has 15 residues. CDR1 is SGHDT, CDR2 YYEEEE, per germline. CDR3 amino acids: CASSLPGLATGELFF. The CDR3 DNA reads TGTGCCAGCAGCTTGCCAGGGTTGGCCACCGGGGAGCTGTTTTTT.

This CDR3 reads CASSLVGERTGELFF. In nucleotides, the CDR3 is TGCGCCAGCAGCTTGGTGGGGGAGAGAACCGGGGAGCTGTTTTTT. V is TRBV5-1 and J is TRBJ2-2; perhaps D is TRBD1 or TRBD2 (5 bases each). The germline V and J ends were trimmed by 0 bases and 5 bases, with 11 bases remaining between them. CDR3 length equals 15 residues. In germline, CDR1 is SGHRS, CDR2 YFSETQ. The whole variable domain, filled in from reference TRBV5-1 and TRBJ2-2, reads KAGVTQTPRYLIKTRGQQVTLSCSPISGHRSVSWYQQTPGQGLQFLFEYFSETQRNKGNFPGRFSGRQFSNSRSEMNVSTLELGDSALYLCASSLVGERTGELFFGEGSRLTVL.

As regards this clone: The same CDR3 arises from other DNA sequences in this sample as well. The chain has TRBV11-2 and TRBJ1-1; D not certain. Germline V CDR1 and CDR2: SGHAT, FQNNGV. There are 11 residues in the CDR3. The ends were cut back, 5 bases at V and 3 bases at J, with 4 bases in the middle. The CDR3 sequence: CASSRDTEAFF. CDR3 DNA sequence: TGTGCCAGCAGCCGAGACACTGAAGCTTTCTTT.

The genes are TRBV19 and TRBJ2-4; 9 bases match TRBD1. Trimming at V came to 7 bases and at J to 0 bases, leaving 7 bases not matched to a gene. CDR1 is LNHDA, CDR2 SQIVND, per germline (reference sequence). The CDR3 totals 16 residues. CDR3 sequence (DNA): TGTGCCAGTAATCCCGGACAGGGGCGAGCCAAAAACATTCAGTACTTC. It is translated as CASNPGQGRAKNIQYF. The complete variable domain, with remaining parts taken from reference TRBV19 and TRBJ2-4, reads DGGITQSPKYLFRKEGQNVTLSCEQNLNHDAMYWYRQDPGQGLRLIYYSQIVNDFQKGDIAEGYSVSREKKESFPLTVTSAQKNPTAFYLCASNPGQGRAKNIQYFGAGTRLSVL.

The rearrangement uses TRBV10-2 and TRBJ2-7; D is perhaps TRBD1 or TRBD2 (6 bases each). The germline gives CDR1 WSHSY, CDR2 SAAADI. V shed 0 bases and J shed 3 bases, with 12 bases lying between them. The CDR3 spans 15 residues. The CDR3 sequence: CASSESREGGYEQYF. The DNA of the CDR3 is TGCGCCAGCAGTGAGTCCCGAGAGGGGGGCTACGAGCAGTACTTC.

This rearrangement joins TRBV6-6 to TRBJ1-4; 8 bases align to TRBD1. Germline CDR1 MNHNY, CDR2 SVGAGI (reference sequence). J lost 8 bases, V lost 4 bases, and 6 bases had no gene match. The CDR3 consists of 14 residues. DNA of the CDR3: TGTGCCAGCAGTTCCGGACAGGGCGACGAAAAACTGTTTTTT. The encoded protein is CASSSGQGDEKLFF.

The V and J genes are TRBV11-2 and TRBJ2-1; TRBD1 matches 8 bases. The length of the CDR3 is 16 residues. Unmatched junction bases numbered 15, after V lost 5 bases and J lost 9 bases. Per germline, CDR1 SGHAT and CDR2 FQNNGV. CDR3 amino acids: CASSTQTGAARFEQFF. The CDR3 nucleotides read TGTGCCAGCAGCACTCAGACAGGGGCCGCTCGGTTTGAGCAGTTCTTC.

V is TRBV11-3 and J is TRBJ1-1; D may be TRBD1 (5 bases). From germline, CDR1 is SGHNT and CDR2 YENEEA. The CDR3 spans 13 residues. Trimming took 5 bases from V and 4 from J, leaving 11 bases between them. CDR3 DNA sequence: TGTGCCAGCAGCCCGGGGGTCACCACTGAAGCTTTCTTT. This gives the protein CASSPGVTTEAFF.

The rearrangement uses TRBV12-5 and TRBJ2-3, with TRBD2 identical over 15 bases. Germline V CDR1 and CDR2: LGHNT, FRNRAP. J lost 4 bases, V lost 2 bases, and 22 bases had no gene match. This CDR3 region has 23 residues. In nucleotides, the CDR3 is TGTGCTAGTGGTTTGACCAGGGGACTAGCGGGGGGCCGTATTACCTCTCGTGCAGATACGCAGTATTTT. Protein: CASGLTRGLAGGRITSRADTQYF.

The chain carries TRBV14 and TRBJ1-1; tentatively, D is TRBD1 (6 bases). V lost 3 bases and J lost 5, with 10 bases in between. The CDR3 extends over 13 amino acids. In germline, CDR1 is SGHDN, CDR2 FVKESK. CDR3 nucleotide sequence: TGTGCCAGCAGCCACCAGGGGTGGACTGAAGCTTTCTTT. This translates into CASSHQGWTEAFF.

This rearrangement joins TRBV19 to TRBJ1-5; D might be TRBD1 (6 bases). The V and J ends lost 6 bases and 0 bases respectively, with 12 bases between them. Germline values: CDR1 LNHDA, CDR2 SQIVND (reference sequence). The CDR3 is 15 residues long. CDR3 in DNA: TGTGCCAGTAGCGGACAGTTTTATAGCAATCAGCCCCAGCATTTT. It yields the protein CASSGQFYSNQPQHF.

The V call is TRBV18, the J call TRBJ1-3; 8 bases align to TRBD1. The CDR3 totals 15 residues. Germline CDR1 and CDR2: KGHSH and LQKENI. With 5 bases clipped from V and 2 bases from J, the junction kept 5 bases outside the gene matches. CDR3 DNA sequence: TGTGCCAGCTCATCCGGACAGGGACCTGGAAACACCATATATTTT. Translation: CASSSGQGPGNTIYF.

The chain couples TRBV5-5 to TRBJ1-2; possibly TRBD1 for D (5 bases). This CDR3 has 14 amino acids. Trimming removed 4 bases from V and 5 bases from J, with 15 bases in between. Germline V lookup: CDR1 SGHKS, CDR2 YYEKEE (reference sequence). CDR3: CASSPSGGGYGYTF. CDR3 coding DNA: TGTGCCAGCAGCCCTTCGGGGGGAGGGTATGGCTACACCTTC.

The gene calls are TRBV5-5 and TRBJ2-3; a possible D gene is TRBD2 (5 bases). Trimming cost V 0 bases and J 2 bases, with 13 bases left between them. Germline V gene lookup returns CDR1 SGHKS and CDR2 YYEKEE (reference sequence). The length of the CDR3 is 16 residues. This chain's CDR3 is CASSLASAGLTDTQYF. The CDR3 DNA sequence: TGTGCCAGCAGCTTGGCGTCTGCCGGACTCACAGATACGCAGTATTTT.

Worth noting for this clone: Relative to the germline gene, one junction end is altered; a read error may explain this. This chain connects TRBV12-3 or TRBV12-4 to TRBJ2-1; D is undetermined. This CDR3 spans 12 amino acids. This CDR3 reads CASSLGQPDHIF. The CDR3 DNA reads as TGTGCCAGCAGTTTAGGGCAGCCAGACCACATCTTC.

This clone occurred once. The rearrangement uses TRBV24-1 and TRBJ1-5; tentative D call: TRBD1 (6 bases). There are 16 residues in the CDR3. V was cut by 10 bases and J by 2 bases, with 20 bases left in between. The germline V gene encodes CDR1 KGHDR and CDR2 SFDVKD. DNA for the CDR3: TGTGCCACTTGGTGGGGGGCGCTTGGATGCAATCAGCCCCAGCATTTT. Translating gives CATWWGALGCNQPQHF.

The chain employs TRBV27 and TRBJ2-7, with 11 positions matching TRBD1. The V gene's germline CDR1 is MNHEY and CDR2 SMNVEV (reference sequence). V lost 6 bases to trimming and J lost 4 bases; unmatched junction nucleotides: 8. This CDR3 is 15 amino acids long. CDR3 region: CASSPGQGVVYEQYF. In DNA, the CDR3 is TGTGCCAGCAGCCCGGGACAGGGGGTTGTATACGAGCAGTACTTC.

CDR3 coding DNA: TGTGCCAGCAGCCCGGGACTAGCGGCAAACAATGAGCAGTTCTTC. Translating it yields CASSPGLAANNEQFF. The rearrangement joins TRBV5-8 to TRBJ2-1, with TRBD2 matching over 11 bases. The V and J ends lost 4 bases and 5 bases, in that order; junction bases with no gene match: 5. The CDR3 is 15 residues long. Germline V CDR1 and CDR2: SGHTS, YDEGEE.

The chain carries TRBV18 and TRBJ2-3; a possible D gene is TRBD1 (5 bases). The length of the CDR3 is 15 residues. V shed 2 bases and J shed 0 bases, with 9 bases lying between them. Germline V lookup: CDR1 KGHSH, CDR2 LQKENI. This CDR3 reads CASSPGAGSTDTQYF. The CDR3 nucleotides are TGTGCCAGCTCACCAGGGGCCGGTAGCACAGATACGCAGTATTTT.

The genes are TRBV12-3 or TRBV12-4 and TRBJ1-1, with unresolved D. The CDR3 covers 12 residues. V was clipped by 9 bases and J by 2 bases, with 10 bases between them. The CDR3 DNA is TGTGCCAGTAGAGGGCCCAACACTGAAGCTTTCTTT. Translation: CASRGPNTEAFF.

V gene TRBV27 combines with J gene TRBJ1-5, with D perhaps matching TRBD1 (6 bases). V shed 10 bases and J shed 1 base, with 14 bases lying between them. This CDR3 spans 14 amino acids. Germline assignment: CDR1 MNHEY and CDR2 SMNVEV (reference sequence). CDR3 loop: CATKGGGSNQPQHF. CDR3 in DNA: TGTGCCACTAAAGGGGGGGGAAGCAATCAGCCCCAGCATTTT.